The rows below give T cell receptor beta chains drawn from one sample of a study of neurological immune-mediated disorders. One entry per CDR3 protein, called by TCRdb with MiXCR from the 5' RACE reads. The repertoire consists of about 62,000 distinct CDR3 sequences, with about 4% occurring once and the leading ten covering more than 2%. Specimen: PBMCs. These receptors were taken from a woman in her fifties or sixties with multiple sclerosis. CDR3s include the opening cysteine and the closing phenylalanine or tryptophan. The D gene is left open where the match is weak.

d_call v_call cdr3_aa
TRBD2 TRBV12-3/TRBV12-4 CASKPGLTYNEQFF
NA TRBV24-1 CATSTGTDTEAFF
TRBD2 TRBV7-2 CASSLAPAGASDTQYF
TRBD1 TRBV4-2 CASSPEGGRGYGYTF
NA TRBV11-2 CASSLEGDGYTF
TRBD2 TRBV20-1 CSARDVSGRTETQYF
NA TRBV12-3/TRBV12-4 CASSFSGANVLTF
NA TRBV12-3/TRBV12-4 CASSFSGQPQHF
NA TRBV29-1 CSVEVRGTPRDEQYF
TRBD2 TRBV7-6 CASRVAGTGELFF
NA TRBV10-3 CAIGDGTSYEQYF
NA TRBV7-9 CASSLLGIGNQPQHF
NA TRBV5-1 CASSSGAGYGYTF
TRBD1 TRBV24-1 CATSGRDSYQPQHF
NA TRBV27 CASSSRTVTGELFF
NA TRBV12-3/TRBV12-4 CASSRGPPNEQYF
TRBD1 TRBV12-3/TRBV12-4 CASSPGQGGIIQPQHF
NA TRBV7-2 CASSLNRDYGYTF
TRBD2 TRBV2 CASSKLAGATYEQYF
NA TRBV20-1 CSARDPYGSSEQYF
NA TRBV14 CASSQPSRGFAGYTF
NA TRBV5-1 CASSLDKGYTF
TRBD2 TRBV20-1 CSAPGLASTDEQYF
TRBD1 TRBV7-9 CASSPQTGQPQNF
TRBD2 TRBV7-2 CASSPRKAGEETQYF
NA TRBV7-9 CASSRVSEYEQYF
TRBD1 TRBV19 CASSRRGLAEAYGYTF
NA TRBV5-1 CASSFSRGDHEQYF
TRBD1 TRBV20-1 CSATGQGLNYGYTF
NA TRBV20-1 CSASSRDVKKGQFF
NA TRBV3-1 CASSRYEGGEQFF